These 13 T cell receptor beta chains were sequenced from one sample in a study of radiotherapy plus CTLA-4 blockade in lung cancer. The table came from immunoSEQ multiplex PCR; TCRdb's copy has only in-frame clones and leaves some out. The sample lists some 64,000 clones; about 72% were seen once. Sequences were derived from peripheral blood, sampled from a patient treated with radiotherapy plus ipilimumab. The origin of the receptors is a human donor with non-small cell lung cancer who had a complete response to radiotherapy plus ipilimumab.

Of note for this clone: The junction differs from germline at one of its ends, possibly a read error. The chain combines TRBV18 with TRBJ2-5; D uncertain. CDR3 length: 16 residues. The V gene's germline CDR1 is KGHSH and CDR2 LQKENI. The CDR3 loop is CASSPGRRSYQETQYF. The DNA for the CDR3 is TGTGCCAGCTCACCCGGAAGGCGGTCCTACCAGGAGACCCAGTACTTC.

J is TRBJ2-4 and V is TRBV30; 7 nucleotides line up with TRBD1. Germline V CDR1 and CDR2: GTSNPN, SVGIG (reference sequence). The CDR3 is 15 amino acids. J gave up 4 bases and V 0 bases, and 6 bases lay outside the gene matches. As DNA, the CDR3 is TGTGCCTGGAGTGTCTGGGACAGCCAAAAAAACATTCAGTACTTC. This codes for CAWSVWDSQKNIQYF. Combining the CDR3 with reference TRBV30 and TRBJ2-4 gives the whole variable domain SQTIHQWPATLVQPVGSPLSLECTVEGTSNPNLYWYRQAAGRGLQLLFYSVGIGQISSEVPQNLSASRPQDRQFILSSKKLLLSDSGFYLCAWSVWDSQKNIQYFGAGTRLSVL.

V gene TRBV15 combines with J gene TRBJ1-2; D remains ambiguous. The V and J ends lost 0 bases and 0 bases respectively, with 11 bases between them. Germline assignment: CDR1 LNHNV and CDR2 YYDKDF (reference sequence). The CDR3 loop spans 16 amino acids. CDR3 region: CATSRDLAGANYGYTF. In DNA form, the CDR3 reads TGTGCCACCAGCAGAGATTTGGCAGGAGCTAACTATGGCTACACCTTC.

This clone was recorded a few times. This chain links TRBV11-2 with TRBJ2-7; tentative D call: TRBD2 (6 bases). The CDR3 runs to 16 residues. V lost 0 bases and J 3 bases, leaving 15 bases between the germline ends. Looked up from germline, CDR1 is SGHAT and CDR2 is FQNNGV. This CDR3 reads CASSLDMEGNYYEQYF. In nucleotides, the CDR3 is TGTGCCAGCAGCTTAGATATGGAGGGAAACTACTACGAGCAGTACTTC.

This CDR3 reads CAWALQGNYGYTF. The CDR3 DNA reads as TGTGCCTGGGCTTTACAGGGCAACTATGGCTACACCTTC. The chain uses TRBV30 and TRBJ1-2, with D possibly being TRBD1 (6 bases). Germline assignment: CDR1 GTSNPN and CDR2 SVGIG (reference sequence). This CDR3 contains 13 residues. V lost 5 bases, J lost 2 bases, and 12 bases lay in between.

There are a few counts of this clone. CDR3 loop: CASSWGSGANVLTF. CDR3 nucleotides: TGTGCCAGCAGCTGGGGGTCTGGGGCCAACGTCCTGACTTTC. The chain uses TRBV7-9 and TRBJ2-6, with D perhaps being TRBD1 or TRBD2 (5 bases each). The CDR3 spans 14 residues. V lost 4 bases and J 1 base, leaving 5 bases between the germline ends. Germline V gives CDR1 SEHNR, CDR2 FQNEAQ (reference sequence).

The chain employs TRBV6-1 and TRBJ1-5, with D uncertain. V lost 4 bases and J 4 bases, leaving 8 bases between the germline ends. Germline loops: CDR1 MNHNS, CDR2 SASEGT. The CDR3 sequence is 13 residues long. The CDR3 DNA reads as TGTGCCAGCAGTGGTACCACTAATCAGCCCCAGCATTTT. Translated: CASSGTTNQPQHF.

This sequence joins TRBV5-6 and TRBJ2-7; 8 bases align to TRBD1. The ends lost 1 base at V and 1 base at J; junction bases unmatched: 4. Germline CDR1 SGHDT, CDR2 YYEEEE. The CDR3 sequence is 15 residues long. CDR3 in DNA: TGTGCCAGCAGCTTGCTACAGGGGGGATCCTACGAGCAGTACGTC. It codes for CASSLLQGGSYEQYV.

This sequence joins TRBV5-1 and TRBJ2-3, with D perhaps matching TRBD1 (5 bases). Trimming pared 0 bases from V and 1 base from J, leaving 12 bases between. Germline CDR1 is SGHRS and CDR2 is YFSETQ. The CDR3 consists of 16 residues. The CDR3 is CASSLESRVGTDTQYF. In DNA, the CDR3 is TGCGCCAGCAGCTTGGAGTCCAGGGTGGGCACAGATACGCAGTATTTT.

This chain joins TRBV7-2 and TRBJ1-3, with D hard to call. This CDR3 is built from 16 residues. CDR1 SGHTA and CDR2 FQGNSA come from the germline V gene. V was shortened by 2 bases and J by 0 bases, with 11 bases between the two germline ends. CDR3 bases: TGTGCCAGCAGCTTACAGGCGCGATTCTCTGGAAACACCATATATTTT. It codes for CASSLQARFSGNTIYF. The whole variable domain, filled in from reference TRBV7-2 and TRBJ1-3, reads GAGVSQSPSNKVTEKGKDVELRCDPISGHTALYWYRQSLGQGLEFLIYFQGNSAPDKSGLPSDRFSAERTGGSVSTLTIQRTQQEDSAVYLCASSLQARFSGNTIYFGEGSWLTVV.

In its sample, this clone was seen once. This chain uses TRBV7-2 with TRBJ1-2; D remains unclear. Trimming cost V 1 base and J 7 bases, with 13 bases left between them. Germline loops: CDR1 SGHTA, CDR2 FQGNSA. The CDR3 contains 14 residues. DNA of the CDR3: TGTGCCAGCAGCTTAGACTTGGATCTCATTGGCTACACCTTC. It translates to CASSLDLDLIGYTF.

The chain recombines TRBV5-6 with TRBJ2-2, with D unresolved. Trimming took off 4 bases at V and 8 bases at J, with 21 bases between the two ends. The germline V gene encodes CDR1 SGHDT and CDR2 YYEEEE. There are 16 residues in the CDR3. This CDR3 reads CASSAYSAPKAGELFF. Here the CDR3 DNA reads TGTGCCAGCAGCGCCTACAGCGCACCCAAGGCGGGGGAGCTGTTTTTT.

This clone has more than one count but fewer than ten. This chain uses TRBV18 with TRBJ2-3, with unresolved D. Germline V CDR1 and CDR2: KGHSH, LQKENI. The CDR3 extends over 13 amino acids. V was shortened by 0 bases and J by 2 bases, with 3 bases between the two germline ends. In DNA form, the CDR3 reads TGTGCCAGCTCACCACCGTACACAGATACGCAGTATTTT. Amino acids: CASSPPYTDTQYF. The complete variable domain, with remaining parts taken from reference TRBV18 and TRBJ2-3, reads NAGVMQNPRHLVRRRGQEARLRCSPMKGHSHVYWYRQLPEEGLKFMVYLQKENIIDESGMPKERFSAEFPKEGPSILRIQQVVRGDSAAYFCASSPPYTDTQYFGPGTRLTVL.